Listed below are T cell receptor beta chains from one sample, sequenced in a study of blood T cell repertoires in COVID-19. Method: immunoSEQ multiplex PCR; TCRdb's copy keeps in-frame clones and lacks some. The sample carries under 150,000 clones, 80% to 85% recorded once. The sample comprised PBMCs or T cells enriched from blood (not recorded which). These receptors all stem from a man in his thirties or forties who had recovered from COVID-19. CDR3s include the opening cysteine and the closing phenylalanine or tryptophan. Fields, in order: clone size, V gene, J gene, D gene, CDR3 protein, CDR3 DNA. A D gene is named only where the DNA matches it firmly. Size values are once, few and many counts, or a class for expanded clones, and some rows have none.

abundance: .
v_gene: TRBV4-2
j_gene: TRBJ2-6
d_gene: .
CDR3aa: CASSQGGQSRASGANVLTF
CDR3nt: TGTGCCAGCAGCCAAGGCGGGCAGAGCAGAGCCTCTGGGGCCAACGTCCTGACTTTC

abundance: .
v_gene: TRBV9
j_gene: TRBJ2-2
d_gene: .
CDR3aa: CASSGIADTGELFF
CDR3nt: TGTGCCAGCAGCGGAATAGCGGACACCGGGGAGCTGTTTTTT

abundance: .
v_gene: TRBV5-6
j_gene: TRBJ2-7
d_gene: TRBD1
CDR3aa: CASSRLWTGDEQYF
CDR3nt: TGTGCCAGCAGCCGGCTGTGGACAGGGGATGAGCAGTACTTC

abundance: .
v_gene: TRBV5-6
j_gene: TRBJ2-7
d_gene: TRBD2
CDR3aa: CASSPTWGTSGIYEQYF
CDR3nt: TGTGCCAGCAGCCCTACCTGGGGGACTAGCGGGATCTACGAGCAGTACTTC

abundance: .
v_gene: TRBV10-3
j_gene: TRBJ1-4
d_gene: .
CDR3aa: CATRETGGFEKLFF
CDR3nt: TGTGCCACCAGGGAGACAGGTGGTTTCGAAAAACTGTTTTTT

abundance: .
v_gene: TRBV9
j_gene: TRBJ1-6
d_gene: .
CDR3aa: CASSPQGSYNSPLHF
CDR3nt: TGTGCCAGCAGCCCCCAGGGTTCCTATAATTCACCCCTCCACTTT

abundance: .
v_gene: TRBV10-1
j_gene: TRBJ2-1
d_gene: .
CDR3aa: CASSESSAGTYNEQFF
CDR3nt: TGCGCCAGCAGTGAGTCGTCAGCAGGAACCTACAATGAGCAGTTCTTC

abundance: .
v_gene: TRBV27
j_gene: TRBJ1-1
d_gene: .
CDR3aa: CASSSPDEAFF
CDR3nt: TGTGCCAGCAGTTCCCCAGATGAAGCTTTCTTT

abundance: once
v_gene: TRBV7-9
j_gene: TRBJ2-5
d_gene: .
CDR3aa: CASSSGLRETQYF
CDR3nt: TGTGCCAGCAGCTCAGGACTGAGGGAGACCCAGTACTTC

abundance: .
v_gene: TRBV3-1/TRBV3-2
j_gene: TRBJ2-5
d_gene: .
CDR3aa: CASSQVAGQETQYF
CDR3nt: TGTGCCAGCAGCCAAGTGGCGGGGCAAGAGACCCAGTACTTC

abundance: once
v_gene: TRBV7-9
j_gene: TRBJ1-1
d_gene: TRBD1
CDR3aa: CASSLGTGPEAFF
CDR3nt: TGTGCCAGCAGCTTGGGGACAGGGCCTGAAGCTTTCTTT

abundance: .
v_gene: TRBV7-8
j_gene: TRBJ1-2
d_gene: .
CDR3aa: CASSFQPTRYGYTF
CDR3nt: TGTGCCAGCAGCTTCCAACCAACGAGATATGGCTACACCTTC

abundance: .
v_gene: TRBV29-1
j_gene: TRBJ1-1
d_gene: .
CDR3aa: CSVVGVGGEAFF
CDR3nt: TGCAGCGTTGTGGGGGTCGGGGGAGAAGCTTTCTTT

abundance: .
v_gene: TRBV6-5
j_gene: TRBJ1-2
d_gene: TRBD1
CDR3aa: CASTTDRVEGYTF
CDR3nt: TGTGCCAGCACTACGGACAGGGTAGAGGGCTACACCTTC

abundance: .
v_gene: TRBV7-2
j_gene: TRBJ2-2
d_gene: TRBD2
CDR3aa: CASSLRLAANTGELFF
CDR3nt: TGTGCCAGCAGCTTAAGACTAGCGGCGAACACCGGGGAGCTGTTTTTT

abundance: .
v_gene: TRBV19
j_gene: TRBJ1-1
d_gene: .
CDR3aa: CASSIASVNTEAFF
CDR3nt: TGTGCCAGTAGTATAGCTTCAGTGAACACTGAAGCTTTCTTT

abundance: .
v_gene: TRBV5-4
j_gene: TRBJ1-1
d_gene: TRBD1
CDR3aa: CASSPPVAPGGGEAFF
CDR3nt: TGTGCCAGCAGCCCGCCCGTGGCCCCAGGGGGCGGTGAAGCTTTCTTT

abundance: .
v_gene: TRBV5-6
j_gene: TRBJ1-2
d_gene: .
CDR3aa: CASSAGDSDYGYTF
CDR3nt: TGTGCCAGCAGCGCGGGAGACAGCGACTATGGCTACACCTTC

abundance: once
v_gene: TRBV6-1
j_gene: TRBJ1-5
d_gene: .
CDR3aa: CASSDSVQGQPQHF
CDR3nt: TGTGCCAGCAGTGATAGTGTCCAGGGTCAGCCCCAGCATTTT

abundance: .
v_gene: TRBV2
j_gene: TRBJ2-3
d_gene: TRBD2
CDR3aa: CASSVGGGSTDTQYF
CDR3nt: TGTGCCAGCAGTGTAGGCGGGGGGAGCACAGATACGCAGTATTTT

abundance: .
v_gene: TRBV4-1
j_gene: TRBJ2-5
d_gene: TRBD2
CDR3aa: CASSRGLAGAPGFQETQYF
CDR3nt: TGCGCCAGCAGCCGAGGACTAGCGGGAGCCCCTGGATTCCAAGAGACCCAGTACTTC

abundance: .
v_gene: TRBV5-1
j_gene: TRBJ2-3
d_gene: TRBD2
CDR3aa: CASSLASGTSTDTQYF
CDR3nt: TGCGCCAGCAGCTTGGCTAGCGGGACTAGCACAGATACGCAGTATTTT

abundance: few
v_gene: TRBV6-1
j_gene: TRBJ2-5
d_gene: .
CDR3aa: CASSEAPRGYQETQYF
CDR3nt: TGTGCCAGCAGTGAAGCTCCCAGGGGATACCAAGAGACCCAGTACTTC

abundance: .
v_gene: TRBV27
j_gene: TRBJ1-5
d_gene: TRBD1
CDR3aa: CASSLSRTGDQPQHF
CDR3nt: TGTGCCAGCAGTTTATCGAGGACAGGAGATCAGCCCCAGCATTTT

abundance: few
v_gene: TRBV7-9
j_gene: TRBJ2-3
d_gene: TRBD2
CDR3aa: CASSPKTSGGAVDTQYF
CDR3nt: TGTGCCAGCAGCCCTAAGACTAGCGGGGGGGCCGTAGATACGCAGTATTTT

abundance: .
v_gene: TRBV12-5
j_gene: TRBJ2-3
d_gene: TRBD2
CDR3aa: CASGLAQGLERPHTQYF
CDR3nt: TGTGCTAGTGGTTTGGCCCAAGGACTAGAGAGACCACATACGCAGTATTTT

abundance: once
v_gene: TRBV5-1
j_gene: TRBJ2-1
d_gene: TRBD1
CDR3aa: CASGSDRPADEQFF
CDR3nt: TGCGCCAGTGGATCGGACAGGCCGGCGGATGAGCAGTTCTTC

abundance: .
v_gene: TRBV5-1
j_gene: TRBJ2-3
d_gene: .
CDR3aa: CASSLARSTDTQYF
CDR3nt: TGCGCCAGCAGCTTGGCCAGAAGCACAGATACGCAGTATTTT

abundance: .
v_gene: TRBV11-2
j_gene: TRBJ1-1
d_gene: .
CDR3aa: CASSLGAGHTEAFF
CDR3nt: TGTGCCAGCAGCTTAGGCGCAGGGCACACTGAAGCTTTCTTT

abundance: .
v_gene: TRBV2
j_gene: TRBJ2-1
d_gene: TRBD1
CDR3aa: CASTQGTGTYNEQFF
CDR3nt: TGTGCCAGCACCCAAGGGACAGGGACCTACAATGAGCAGTTCTTC